Below are 29 T cell receptor beta chains sequenced from a single sample in a study of cytomegalovirus exposure and HLA in healthy donors (dated by TCRdb to about 2017). The method was the immunoSEQ multiplex PCR assay. For the multiplex PCR, a mixture combining 60 forward primers for TCR Vbeta segments and 13 reverse primers for TCR Jbeta segments was used. TCRdb retrieved this table from immuneACCESS and kept in-frame rearrangements only. Not all clones are present; in checked studies, unresolved V genes account for under half, and no reason is known for the remainder. This sample holds 70,000 to 100,000 clones; roughly two thirds were observed only once. The top ten hold less than 8% of the sample. The sequenced sample consisted of PBMCs. Receptor source: a woman between 45 and 65 years old in good health and CMV-seropositive.

In this sample, this clone turned up a few times. The J gene is TRBJ1-1, the V gene TRBV9; 8 bases align to TRBD1. The CDR3 totals 17 residues. Germline CDR1 SGDLS, CDR2 YYNGEE. The junction had 11 bases not matched to a gene; V was cut back by 4 bases and J by 0 bases. The DNA of the CDR3 is TGTGCCAGCAGCCCCTCGCCAGGGGGCCTTATGAACACTGAAGCTTTCTTT. Its protein product is CASSPSPGGLMNTEAFF.

J is TRBJ2-2 and V is TRBV27; the D gene is possibly TRBD1 (6 bases). Trimming removed 7 bases from V and 6 bases from J, with 12 bases in between. CDR1 MNHEY and CDR2 SMNVEV come from the germline V gene (reference sequence). This CDR3 has 13 residues. In DNA form, the CDR3 reads TGTGCCAGCAAGACCTACAGGGCCGGGGAGCTGTTTTTT. As protein: CASKTYRAGELFF.

This sequence joins TRBV10-2 and TRBJ2-6; D is unclear. The germline gives CDR1 WSHSY, CDR2 SAAADI. The CDR3 length is 16 residues. V lost 4 bases and J 0 bases, leaving 10 bases between the germline ends. The CDR3, as DNA: TGCGCCAGCAGTGTTGATCGGAGCTCTGGGGCCAACGTCCTGACTTTC. This translates into CASSVDRSSGANVLTF.

The gene calls are TRBV9 and TRBJ2-2; unclear D gene. The germline V gene has CDR1 SGDLS and CDR2 YYNGEE. Deletions cut 1 base from V and 5 bases from J, with 6 bases between. CDR3 length: 13 amino acids. CDR3 sequence (DNA): TGTGCCAGCAGCGTAATCACAACCGGGGAGCTGTTTTTT. It yields the protein CASSVITTGELFF.

The chain links TRBV19 to TRBJ2-1; the D is unclear. Germline V gene sequence: CDR1 LNHDA, CDR2 SQIVND (reference sequence). The V and J ends lost 3 bases and 5 bases respectively, with 8 bases between them. This CDR3 has 13 residues. In DNA form, the CDR3 reads TGTGCCAGTAGTATCTTTCGGGACAATGAGCAGTTCTTC. It codes for CASSIFRDNEQFF.

This chain joins TRBV13 and TRBJ2-3; the D gene is possibly TRBD1 (5 bases). Germline values: CDR1 PRHDT, CDR2 FYEKMQ (reference sequence). V was cut by 4 bases and J by 5 bases, with 16 bases left in between. This CDR3 is built from 15 residues. The CDR3, as DNA: TGTGCCAGCAGCTCCCTGGGGCGGCGAAAAGATACGCAGTATTTT. Residues: CASSSLGRRKDTQYF.

The rearrangement links TRBV7-3 to TRBJ1-2; D is unclear. This CDR3 region has 14 residues. CDR1 is SGHTA and CDR2 is FQGTGA in the germline V gene. Trimming shortened V by 5 bases and J by 4 bases, and 14 bases separated the two germline ends. CDR3 sequence: CASSPEVRGYGYTF. The CDR3 DNA follows: TGTGCCAGCAGCCCGGAGGTGCGGGGCTATGGCTACACCTTC.

V and J are TRBV18 and TRBJ1-2; TRBD1 matches 7 bases. The CDR3 spans 15 residues. CDR1 and CDR2 (germline): KGHSH, LQKENI. V gave up 3 bases and J gave up 6 bases; unmatched junction bases: 10. The CDR3: CASSPFTGVEDGYTF. CDR3 sequence (DNA): TGTGCCAGCTCACCGTTCACAGGGGTAGAGGATGGCTACACCTTC. Full variable domain (missing parts from reference TRBV18 and TRBJ1-2): NAGVMQNPRHLVRRRGQEARLRCSPMKGHSHVYWYRQLPEEGLKFMVYLQKENIIDESGMPKERFSAEFPKEGPSILRIQQVVRGDSAAYFCASSPFTGVEDGYTFGSGTRLTVV.

V gene TRBV13 combines with J gene TRBJ2-3; the D is unclear. This CDR3 has 16 residues. V dropped 0 bases and J dropped 4 bases, with 14 bases sitting between them. The germline V gene encodes CDR1 PRHDT and CDR2 FYEKMQ (reference sequence). CDR3 sequence (DNA): TGTGCCAGCAGCTTAGGCCGAGAGGTACACGCAGATACGCAGTATTTT. Translating gives CASSLGREVHADTQYF.

This chain links TRBV19 with TRBJ2-1; 9 bases align to TRBD2. The CDR3 contains 15 residues. J was trimmed by 9 bases and V by 11 bases; bases with no gene match: 17. Germline V gene lookup returns CDR1 LNHDA and CDR2 SQIVND (reference sequence). CDR3 nucleotide sequence: TGTGCCGTAGGGGGAATGGCGGGGGGGCCCAGTGAGCAGTTCTTC. This codes for CAVGGMAGGPSEQFF.

V usage is TRBV19 and J usage is TRBJ1-5; D is ambiguous. CDR1 is LNHDA and CDR2 is SQIVND in the germline V gene (reference sequence). V was clipped by 1 base and J by 7 bases, with 8 bases between them. The CDR3 is 13 residues long. The CDR3 sequence is CASSIGGIQPQHF. The CDR3, as DNA: TGTGCCAGTAGTATAGGCGGTATACAGCCCCAGCATTTT.

This chain links TRBV9 with TRBJ1-1; D unclear. The germline gives CDR1 SGDLS, CDR2 YYNGEE. This CDR3 is built from 14 residues. The ends were cut back, 1 base at V and 3 bases at J, with 10 bases in the middle. The CDR3 is CASSVSGLDTEAFF. For the CDR3, the DNA is TGTGCCAGCAGCGTATCGGGGTTGGACACTGAAGCTTTCTTT.

The CDR3 coding sequence is TGTGCCAGCAGCGTAGGAGCCGGGGGGGACGAGCAGTACGTC. It is translated as CASSVGAGGDEQYV. The chain recombines TRBV9 with TRBJ2-7; 8 nucleotides align to TRBD2. The germline CDR1 and CDR2 sequences are SGDLS and YYNGEE. V was clipped by 0 bases and J by 5 bases; unmatched bases: 4. This CDR3 contains 14 residues.

The chain employs TRBV5-1 and TRBJ1-4; tentatively, D is TRBD1 (5 bases). CDR3 size: 16 residues. Between the trimmed V and J ends, which lost 0 bases and 8 bases, there was a span of 17 bases. Germline V gene sequence: CDR1 SGHRS, CDR2 YFSETQ. The CDR3 reads CASSLAEGLFKEKLFF. The CDR3 nucleotides are TGCGCCAGCAGCTTGGCAGAGGGACTCTTTAAGGAAAAACTGTTTTTT.

V usage is TRBV5-5 and J usage is TRBJ2-7, with TRBD2 matching 8 bases. Per the germline V gene, CDR1 is SGHKS and CDR2 is YYEKEE (reference sequence). CDR3 length equals 15 residues. Trimming took 4 bases from V and 1 from J; bases not matched to a gene: 7. Written as DNA, the CDR3 is TGTGCCAGCAGCACAACGGGGGGGCCTTCCTACGAGCAGTACTTC. Amino acids: CASSTTGGPSYEQYF.

V and J are TRBV2 and TRBJ1-4; TRBD1 might be the D (6 bases). V was cut by 8 bases and J by 7 bases, with 17 bases left in between. Germline CDR1 is SNHLY and CDR2 is FYNNEI. The CDR3 runs to 14 residues. The CDR3 DNA sequence: TGTGCCAGCGGGCCGGGACACCGTTTTGAAAAACTGTTTTTT. Its protein product is CASGPGHRFEKLFF.

The chain combines TRBV6-6 with TRBJ1-6; D may be TRBD1 (6 bases). Trimming left V 4 bases short and J 0 bases short, with 7 bases between. CDR3 length: 15 amino acids. Germline V gene sequence: CDR1 MNHNY, CDR2 SVGAGI (reference sequence). The CDR3 loop reads CASSLDSSYNSPLHF. In nucleotides, the CDR3 is TGTGCCAGCAGTTTGGACAGCTCCTATAATTCACCCCTCCACTTT.

This chain connects TRBV15 to TRBJ2-6, with D unresolved. Germline CDR1 LNHNV, CDR2 YYDKDF (reference sequence). Trimming shortened V by 4 bases and J by 2 bases, and 9 bases separated the two germline ends. This CDR3 has 15 residues. The CDR3 here is CATSTRRTGANVLTF. The CDR3 nucleotides read TGTGCCACCAGCACTAGACGGACTGGGGCCAACGTCCTGACTTTC.

J is TRBJ1-6 and V is TRBV6-1; D unclear. V was shortened by 8 bases and J by 9 bases, with 14 bases between the two germline ends. Germline V lookup: CDR1 MNHNS, CDR2 SASEGT. This CDR3 has 13 residues. CDR3 residues: CASRRSTGSPLHF. The CDR3 nucleotides are TGTGCCAGCCGGCGATCAACGGGTTCACCCCTCCACTTT.

The chain carries TRBV9 and TRBJ1-5; D is uncertain. The V gene's germline CDR1 is SGDLS and CDR2 YYNGEE. The CDR3 length is 15 residues. The V and J ends lost 4 bases and 0 bases respectively, with 11 bases between them. This CDR3 reads CASSPEGFSNQPQHF. The CDR3 nucleotides are TGTGCCAGCAGCCCAGAGGGATTTAGCAATCAGCCCCAGCATTTT. The full variable domain, with the rest looked up from reference TRBV9 and TRBJ1-5, is DSGVTQTPKHLITATGQRVTLRCSPRSGDLSVYWYQQSLDQGLQFLIQYYNGEERAKGNILERFSAQQFPDLHSELNLSSLELGDSALYFCASSPEGFSNQPQHFGDGTRLSIL.

The rearrangement uses TRBV6-6 and TRBJ2-1; 10 bases agree with TRBD1. This CDR3 has 14 amino acids. Trimming at V came to 5 bases and at J to 8 bases, leaving 6 bases not matched to a gene. CDR1 is MNHNY and CDR2 is SVGAGI in the germline V gene (reference sequence). CDR3 in DNA: TGTGCCAGCAGTCGGAAGGGACAGGGGTATGAGCAGTTCTTC. Translation gives CASSRKGQGYEQFF.

The rearrangement joins TRBV30 to TRBJ2-4, with D unresolved. Trimming shortened V by 3 bases and J by 0 bases, and 9 bases separated the two germline ends. The CDR3 contains 14 residues. Germline CDR1 reads GTSNPN; CDR2 reads SVGIG (reference sequence). DNA for the CDR3: TGTGCCTGGAGCCGACGGGTAGCCAAAAACATTCAGTACTTC. Its protein product is CAWSRRVAKNIQYF.

The chain uses TRBV6-5 and TRBJ2-3; 8 bases fit TRBD1. Trimming at V came to 2 bases and at J to 0 bases, leaving 4 bases not matched to a gene. Germline V gene data show CDR1 as MNHEY and CDR2 as SVGAGI. This CDR3 contains 16 residues. Written as DNA, the CDR3 is TGTGCCAGCAGTTACGGGACAGGCCTTAGCACAGATACGCAGTATTTT. Translated, it gives CASSYGTGLSTDTQYF.

The V gene is TRBV28, the J gene TRBJ1-1, with a weak D call TRBD1 (5 bases). V was clipped by 5 bases and J by 4 bases, with 14 bases between them. There are 14 residues in the CDR3. The germline V gene encodes CDR1 MDHEN and CDR2 SYDVKM. The CDR3, as DNA: TGTGCCAGCAGTGCCAGGGTTCTCCCCACTGAAGCTTTCTTT. Translated, it gives CASSARVLPTEAFF.

The chain is built from TRBV10-2 and TRBJ2-7, with D uncertain. CDR1 WSHSY and CDR2 SAAADI come from the germline V gene. Trimming took off 11 bases at V and 0 bases at J, with 20 bases between the two ends. CDR3 length: 15 amino acids. The DNA of the CDR3 is TGCGCCGGGCCCAAATGGGCCCTCTACTCCTACGAGCAGTACTTC. This codes for CAGPKWALYSYEQYF.

The chain is built from TRBV5-1 and TRBJ2-1; TRBD2 might be the D (5 bases). Germline V gene data show CDR1 as SGHRS and CDR2 as YFSETQ. The CDR3 length is 13 residues. The germline V and J ends were trimmed by 5 bases and 6 bases, with 12 bases remaining between them. The DNA for the CDR3 is TGCGCCAGCAGGCCCACTAGTTCCAATGAGCAGTTCTTC. This sequence encodes CASRPTSSNEQFF.

This chain joins TRBV11-1 and TRBJ1-2; 9 bases align to TRBD1. The CDR3 covers 14 residues. V was clipped by 5 bases and J by 8 bases; unmatched bases: 9. The V gene's germline CDR1 is SGHAT and CDR2 FQDESV (reference sequence). The CDR3 coding sequence is TGTGCCAGCAGCACCGCGACAGGGGGACAGGGCTACACCTTC. It codes for CASSTATGGQGYTF.

V usage is TRBV5-1 and J usage is TRBJ2-3; 10 bases agree with TRBD1. This CDR3 is built from 16 residues. Trimming took 3 bases from V and 0 from J; bases not matched to a gene: 4. The V gene's germline CDR1 is SGHRS and CDR2 YFSETQ. The CDR3 here is CASSSGQGSSTDTQYF. DNA for the CDR3: TGCGCCAGCAGCTCGGGACAGGGGTCTAGCACAGATACGCAGTATTTT.

This chain connects TRBV25-1 to TRBJ2-1, with a weak D call TRBD1 (6 bases). Germline values: CDR1 MGHDK, CDR2 SYGVNS. Trimming pared 4 bases from V and 0 bases from J, leaving 16 bases between. The CDR3 is made up of 17 amino acids. CDR3 residues: CASSVRGRGSSYNEQFF. Here the CDR3 DNA reads TGTGCCAGCAGTGTCAGGGGTAGAGGGAGCTCCTACAATGAGCAGTTCTTC.